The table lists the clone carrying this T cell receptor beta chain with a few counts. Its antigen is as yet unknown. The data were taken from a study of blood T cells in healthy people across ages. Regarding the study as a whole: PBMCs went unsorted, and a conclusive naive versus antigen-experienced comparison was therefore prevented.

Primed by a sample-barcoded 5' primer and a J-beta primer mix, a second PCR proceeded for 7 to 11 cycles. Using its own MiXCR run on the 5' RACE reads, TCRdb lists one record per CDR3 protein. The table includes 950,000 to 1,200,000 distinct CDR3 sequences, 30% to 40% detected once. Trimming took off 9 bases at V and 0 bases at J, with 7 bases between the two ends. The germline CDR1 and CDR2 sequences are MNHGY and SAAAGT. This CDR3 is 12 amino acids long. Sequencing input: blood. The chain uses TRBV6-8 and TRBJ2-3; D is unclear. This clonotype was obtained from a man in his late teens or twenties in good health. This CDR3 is CASMDSTDTQYF. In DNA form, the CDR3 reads TGTGCCAGTATGGACAGCACAGATACGCAGTATTTT.